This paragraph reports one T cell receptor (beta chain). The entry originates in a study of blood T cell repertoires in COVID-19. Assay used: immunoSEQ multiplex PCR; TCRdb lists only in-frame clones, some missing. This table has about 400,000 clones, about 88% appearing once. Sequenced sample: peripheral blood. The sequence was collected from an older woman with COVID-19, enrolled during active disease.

CDR3 in DNA: TGTGCCAGCAGCCCTCGGACAGGGGGCGAAAAACTGTTTTTT. Its translation is CASSPRTGGEKLFF. This chain links TRBV3-1 (or the pseudogene TRBV3-2) with TRBJ1-4; 11 bases map to TRBD1. CDR1 is LGHDT, CDR2 YNNKEL, per germline (reference sequence). V was pared by 4 bases and J by 8 bases, with 3 bases of the junction left unmatched. The CDR3 loop spans 14 amino acids.